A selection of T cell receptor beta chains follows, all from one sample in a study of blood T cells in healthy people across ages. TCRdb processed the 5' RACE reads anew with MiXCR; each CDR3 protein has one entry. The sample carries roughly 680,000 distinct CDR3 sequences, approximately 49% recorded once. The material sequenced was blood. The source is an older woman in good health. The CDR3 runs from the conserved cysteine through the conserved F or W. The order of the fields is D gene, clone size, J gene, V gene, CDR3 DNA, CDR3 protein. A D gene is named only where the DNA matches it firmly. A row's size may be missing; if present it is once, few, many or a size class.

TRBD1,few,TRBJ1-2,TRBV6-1,TGTGCCAGCAGAGTGGAGGGACAGTATGGCTACACCTTC,CASRVEGQYGYTF
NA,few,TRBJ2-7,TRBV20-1,TGCAGTGCCGACGGTTCGAGCTCCTACGAGCAGTACTTC,CSADGSSSYEQYF
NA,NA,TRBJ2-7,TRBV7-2,TGTGCCAGCAGCCCAGCGGCAAGCTCCTACGAGCAGTACTTC,CASSPAASSYEQYF
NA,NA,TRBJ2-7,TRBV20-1,TGCAGTGCTAGAACGGGAAGGGCCGAGCAGTACTTC,CSARTGRAEQYF
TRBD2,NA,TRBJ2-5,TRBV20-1,TGCAGTGCTAACGTCTTTGCTAGCGGGAGACAAGAGACCCAGTACTTC,CSANVFASGRQETQYF
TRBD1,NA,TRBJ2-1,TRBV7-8,TGTGCCAGCAGCCCAGGACAGGGCCTGACTGAGCAGTTCTTC,CASSPGQGLTEQFF
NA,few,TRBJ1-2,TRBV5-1,TGCGCCAGCAGCTTTTACAGGGCGGATGGCTACACCTTC,CASSFYRADGYTF
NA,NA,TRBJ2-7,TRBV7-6,TGTGCCAGCAGCTTAGCATTTCAAGACGAGCAGTACTTC,CASSLAFQDEQYF
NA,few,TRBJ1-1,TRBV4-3,TGCGCCAGCAGCCAAGAGCAGGGTCAAGGTGAAGCTTTCTTT,CASSQEQGQGEAFF
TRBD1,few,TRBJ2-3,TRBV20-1,TGCAGTGCCCCTCGTACAGGGGCAGATACGCAGTATTTT,CSAPRTGADTQYF
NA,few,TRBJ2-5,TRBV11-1,TGTGCCAGCAGCCATCGGACAGGAGGGGAGACCCAGTACTTC,CASSHRTGGETQYF
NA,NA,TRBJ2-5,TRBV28,TGTGCCAGCAGCCCGGGGCACCTGGACTTTAGGGAGCAGTACTTC,CASSPGHLDFREQYF
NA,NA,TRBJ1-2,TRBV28,TGTGCCAGCGGGGGGAGGCGGCGGGATGGCTACACCTTC,CASGGRRRDGYTF
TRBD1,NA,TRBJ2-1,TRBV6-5,TGTGCCAGCAGTAGAGGGACAGTCAATGAGCAGTTCTTC,CASSRGTVNEQFF
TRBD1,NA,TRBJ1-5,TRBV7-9,TGTGCCAGCAGCACAGGGGGCGCTAGCAATCAGCCCCAGCATTTT,CASSTGGASNQPQHF
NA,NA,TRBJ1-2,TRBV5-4,TGTGCCAGCAGCCCGAGGGCCCAGAAGGGGTATGGCTACACCTTC,CASSPRAQKGYGYTF
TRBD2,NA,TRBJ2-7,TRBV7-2,TGTGCCAGCAACGCCAAAGGACTAGCGGGCCCCTACGAGCAGTACTTC,CASNAKGLAGPYEQYF
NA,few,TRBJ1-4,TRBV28,TGTGCCACCATGAGTAGGAGCCGAGCAACTAATGAAAAACTGTTTTTT,CATMSRSRATNEKLFF
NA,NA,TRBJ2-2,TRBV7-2,TGTGCCAGCAGCGCCTACAGGGACACCGGGGAGCTGTTTTTT,CASSAYRDTGELFF
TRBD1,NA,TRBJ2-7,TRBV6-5,TGTGCCAGCAGTTACTCTCCGGGACAGGGGACGCAGTACTTC,CASSYSPGQGTQYF
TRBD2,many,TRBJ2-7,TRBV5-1,TGCGCCAGCAGCTTGGGACTAGCGGACTCCTACGAGCAGTACTTC,CASSLGLADSYEQYF
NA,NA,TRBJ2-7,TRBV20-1,TGCAGTGCTAGAGCTCTAGCCCACGAGCAGTACTTC,CSARALAHEQYF
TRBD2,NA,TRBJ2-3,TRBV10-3,TGTGCCATCAGTGGGGGGACTAGCGGATACACAGATACGCAGTATTTT,CAISGGTSGYTDTQYF
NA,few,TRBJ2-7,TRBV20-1,TGCAGTGCTAGAGAGGGCCGCCCTACGAAACAGTACTTC,CSAREGRPTKQYF
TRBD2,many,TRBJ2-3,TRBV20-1,TGCAGTGCTACAGCGGGAGGACTGGATACGCAGTATTTT,CSATAGGLDTQYF
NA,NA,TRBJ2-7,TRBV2,TGTGCCAGCACAAGGGGTGGCTCCTACAATGAGCAGTACTTC,CASTRGGSYNEQYF
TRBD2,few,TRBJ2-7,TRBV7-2,TGTGCCAGCAGCTTAGGAGCTAGCGGGAGGGCCTACGAGCAGTACTTC,CASSLGASGRAYEQYF
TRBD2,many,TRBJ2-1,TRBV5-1,TGCGCCAGCAGCACCCCGACTAGCGGAGAAGAGCAGTTCTTC,CASSTPTSGEEQFF
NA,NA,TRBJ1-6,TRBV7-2,TGTGCCAGCAGCCCGCGGACGGCGAATAATTCACCCCTCCACTTT,CASSPRTANNSPLHF